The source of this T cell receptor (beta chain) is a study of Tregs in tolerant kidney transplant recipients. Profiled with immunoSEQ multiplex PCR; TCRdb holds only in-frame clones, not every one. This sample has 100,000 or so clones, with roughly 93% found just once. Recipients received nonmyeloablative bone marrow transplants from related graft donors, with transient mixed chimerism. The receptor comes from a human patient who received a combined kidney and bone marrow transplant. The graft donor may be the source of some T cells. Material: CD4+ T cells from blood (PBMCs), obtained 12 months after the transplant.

DNA of the CDR3: TGTGCCAGCTCACCACGGTTAGGAAGAGGGTACGAGCAGTACTTC. Residues: CASSPRLGRGYEQYF. The chain is built from TRBV18 and TRBJ2-7; D may be TRBD2 (5 bases). V lost 1 base, J lost 4 bases, and 14 bases lay in between. The V gene's germline CDR1 is KGHSH and CDR2 LQKENI. This CDR3 is 15 amino acids long.